The following is a T cell receptor (beta chain) sequence with its context. This entry is derived from a study of T cell responses to AZD1222 COVID-19 vaccine. Some clones are missing from TCRdb's copy, which holds only in-frame ones; the method was immunoSEQ multiplex PCR. The sample has about 140,000 clones; roughly nine tenths are singletons. Germline lookup yields CDR1 SGHRS and CDR2 YFSETQ. Trimming left V 4 bases short and J 4 bases short, with 11 bases between. The CDR3 consists of 13 residues. It was second doses at about 4 or about 12 weeks that were pooled. The TCR comes from an adult who received the AZD1222 COVID-19 vaccine. V usage is TRBV5-1 and J usage is TRBJ1-1; D call uncertain. Sequenced here: peripheral blood, sampled 28 days after the second AZD1222 dose. The CDR3 reads CASSPFLGTEAFF. CDR3 DNA sequence: TGCGCCAGCAGCCCCTTTCTGGGCACTGAAGCTTTCTTT. Filled out from reference TRBV5-1 and TRBJ1-1, the complete variable domain reads KAGVTQTPRYLIKTRGQQVTLSCSPISGHRSVSWYQQTPGQGLQFLFEYFSETQRNKGNFPGRFSGRQFSNSRSEMNVSTLELGDSALYLCASSPFLGTEAFFGQGTRLTVV.